A single sample gave rise to the 20 T cell receptor beta chains below, sequenced in a study of T-cell memory formation after mild COVID-19 listed by TCRdb under 2021. Library preparation was by 5' RACE. The instrument was an Illumina NovaSeq 6000. TCRdb reprocessing: public reads trimmed at Q25 with fastp, clones called with MiXCR, in-frame beta chains kept. Rows with one shared CDR3 protein collapse into an entry with the most common genes and DNA. In this sample the table shows around 300,000 distinct CDR3 sequences, approximately 14% of which occur a single time. The top ten clones comprise 22% of the sample. The sample comprised PBMCs or a T cell subset sorted from them (not recorded which). Receptors were obtained from a man aged 18 to 29 who had mild COVID-19 (a few samples of this study predate the infection). The sample titles of this study are shuffled in the database, so cell type and time point are left out; the donor was told from shared clones.

The chain uses TRBV4-3 and TRBJ2-1; the match to TRBD1 covers 8 bases. Per the germline V gene, CDR1 is LGHNA and CDR2 is YSLEER. The CDR3 has 16 residues. Trimming cost V 1 base and J 3 bases; bases outside gene matches: 5. The CDR3 region is CASSQVAGQGYNEQFF. CDR3 DNA: TGCGCCAGCAGCCAAGTGGCAGGACAGGGCTACAATGAGCAGTTCTTC.

The chain combines TRBV5-1 with TRBJ2-7; no clear D. This CDR3 region has 14 residues. Germline CDR1 and CDR2: SGHRS and YFSETQ. Trimming left V 2 bases short and J 5 bases short, with 14 bases between. The CDR3 coding sequence is TGCGCCAGCAGCTTAGGTGCCCCGGGTGACGAGCAGTACGTC. Translating it yields CASSLGAPGDEQYV.

This clonotype was seen a handful of times. The rearrangement uses TRBV5-1 and TRBJ2-2; the D is unclear. From germline, CDR1 is SGHRS and CDR2 YFSETQ. Trimming removed 5 bases from V and 0 bases from J, with 11 bases in between. The CDR3 runs 15 residues. CDR3 coding DNA: TGCGCCAGCAGAGTGACAATCGCGAACACCGGGGAGCTGTTTTTT. It codes for CASRVTIANTGELFF.

This clonotype was seen more than once but under ten times. The chain is built from TRBV4-3 and TRBJ1-1; no definite D call. This CDR3 contains 13 residues. The germline V and J ends were trimmed by 0 bases and 6 bases, with 8 bases remaining between them. Germline V gene sequence: CDR1 LGHNA, CDR2 YSLEER. The CDR3 region is CASSQDRRSEAFF. The CDR3 DNA follows: TGCGCCAGCAGCCAAGATCGAAGGTCTGAAGCTTTCTTT.

This clonotype appeared a few times. This chain joins TRBV2 and TRBJ1-2; 7 positions match TRBD1. Germline lookup yields CDR1 SNHLY and CDR2 FYNNEI. V shed 8 bases and J 6 bases; nucleotides not matched to a gene: 12. The CDR3 is 14 amino acids. The CDR3, as DNA: TGTGCCAGCGGTGTGACAGGGCGTAGTAATGGCTACACCTTC. This encodes CASGVTGRSNGYTF.

This clonotype has ten or more counts. The chain combines TRBV6-6 with TRBJ2-1, with 8 bases lining up with TRBD1. After removal of 2 bases from V and 8 bases from J, the junction contained 5 bases not matched to a gene. Germline V CDR1 and CDR2: MNHNY, SVGAGI (reference sequence). The CDR3 contains 14 residues. The CDR3 here is CASSYRSGGDEQFF. For the CDR3, the DNA is TGTGCCAGCAGTTACAGGTCAGGGGGCGATGAGCAGTTCTTC.

This clonotype was seen repeatedly, ten times or more. The genes are TRBV7-2 and TRBJ2-3; 11 nucleotides align to TRBD1. The CDR3 is 18 amino acids. J was trimmed by 3 bases and V by 3 bases; bases with no gene match: 11. Germline-derived CDR1 and CDR2 are SGHTA and FQGNSA. The CDR3 here is CASSFTLTGTGGTDTQYF. The CDR3 coding sequence is TGTGCCAGCAGCTTCACCCTGACCGGGACAGGGGGGACAGATACGCAGTATTTT.

This clonotype occurred a few times. Given a much more abundant clone one base away, this may be a read error. The rearrangement joins TRBV9 to TRBJ2-2; D not certain. The CDR3 has 13 residues. The germline gives CDR1 SGDLS, CDR2 YYNGEE. The germline V and J ends were trimmed by 5 bases and 0 bases, with 5 bases remaining between them. Here the CDR3 reads CASSTANTGELFF. Written as DNA, the CDR3 is TGTGCCAGCAGTACAGCGAACACCGGGGAGCTGTTTTTT.

This clonotype was picked up a small number of times. The chain uses TRBV4-3 and TRBJ2-4; a weak D match, TRBD1 (7 bases). The V gene lost 0 bases and the J gene lost 5 bases, with 11 bases spanning the gap. CDR1 and CDR2 (germline): LGHNA, YSLEER. This CDR3 comprises 15 residues. The CDR3 reads CASSQEGGTENIQYF. CDR3 DNA: TGCGCCAGCAGCCAAGAAGGCGGGACAGAAAACATTCAGTACTTC.

The sample holds a few counts of this clonotype. This chain uses TRBV18 with TRBJ1-5; D perhaps matches TRBD1 (6 bases). The CDR3 has 14 residues. Per the germline V gene, CDR1 is KGHSH and CDR2 is LQKENI. Trimming removed 2 bases from V and 7 bases from J, with 12 bases in between. The CDR3 loop is CASSPGRGIQPQHF. DNA of the CDR3: TGTGCCAGCTCACCAGGAAGGGGGATCCAGCCCCAGCATTTT.

This chain uses TRBV3-2 with TRBJ2-7; the table calls TRBD1, which could not be checked here. TRBV3-2 is deemed a pseudogene. The CDR3 runs 14 residues. The CDR3 DNA sequence: TGTGCCAGCAGCCAAGATCGTACAGGGACCGAGCAGTACGTC. Translated: CASSQDRTGTEQYV.

The chain carries TRBV20-1 and TRBJ2-1; 8 positions match TRBD1. This CDR3 is 13 amino acids long. CDR1 is DFQATT and CDR2 is SNEGSKA in the germline V gene (reference sequence). V lost 5 bases, J lost 0 bases, and 0 bases stayed unmatched. CDR3 in amino acids: CSADRGSYNEQFF. The CDR3 region has the DNA TGCAGTGCTGACAGGGGCTCCTACAATGAGCAGTTCTTC.

This clonotype came up many times. V gene TRBV12-3 or TRBV12-4 combines with J gene TRBJ1-3; D is perhaps TRBD1 (6 bases). The CDR3 is 13 residues long. Deletions cut 6 bases from V and 3 bases from J, with 9 bases between. The CDR3 protein is CASSWTVGNTIYF. CDR3 bases: TGTGCCAGCAGCTGGACAGTTGGAAACACCATATATTTT.

Regarding this clonotype: At one end, the junction sequence differs from germline, possibly due to a read error. This chain uses TRBV6-2 or TRBV6-3 with TRBJ2-3; D not certain. The CDR3 is made up of 11 amino acids. Germline loops: CDR1 MNHEY, CDR2 SVGEGT. The CDR3 sequence: CASSATDTHYF. The CDR3 DNA reads TGTGCCAGCAGTGCCACAGATACGCATTATTTT.

The V gene is TRBV12-3 or TRBV12-4, the J gene TRBJ1-1; unclear D gene. The CDR3 is 13 amino acids. Trimming removed 3 bases at V and 5 bases at J, with 10 bases between. In DNA form, the CDR3 reads TGTGCCAGCAGTTTTCAATGGGGTACTGAAGCTTTCTTT. It yields the protein CASSFQWGTEAFF.

The chain combines TRBV29-1 with TRBJ2-7; 7 bases map to TRBD2. This CDR3 spans 13 amino acids. The trim removed 4 bases at V and 6 bases at J, leaving 9 bases unmatched. Per the germline V gene, CDR1 is SQVTM and CDR2 is ANQGSEA. The CDR3 reads CSVVRPSGGEQYF. The DNA of the CDR3 is TGCAGCGTTGTCAGACCTAGCGGAGGCGAGCAGTACTTC.

There are a few counts of this clonotype. The chain carries TRBV28 and TRBJ1-5; D uncertain. The germline V and J ends were trimmed by 2 bases and 10 bases, with 12 bases remaining between them. Germline CDR1 MDHEN, CDR2 SYDVKM. This CDR3 contains 13 residues. CDR3 region: CASSLGRGVPQHF. DNA of the CDR3: TGTGCCAGCAGTTTAGGTCGGGGTGTCCCCCAGCATTTT. The full variable domain, completed using reference TRBV28 and TRBJ1-5, is DVKVTQSSRYLVKRTGEKVFLECVQDMDHENMFWYRQDPGLGLRLIYFSYDVKMKEKGDIPEGYSVSREKKERFSLILESASTNQTSMYLCASSLGRGVPQHFGDGTRLSIL.

This clonotype was observed many times. This sequence joins TRBV12-3 or TRBV12-4 and TRBJ2-3; D might be TRBD1 or TRBD2, each matching 5 bases. The V and J ends lost 3 bases and 9 bases respectively, with 13 bases between them. The CDR3 loop spans 13 amino acids. The DNA of the CDR3 is TGTGCCAGCAGTTTCGGCCCTCGGGACACGCAGTATTTT. This sequence encodes CASSFGPRDTQYF.

This clonotype was seen more than once but under ten times. The chain couples TRBV20-1 to TRBJ2-1; possible D gene TRBD1, 6 bases. CDR3 length: 14 residues. Germline V gene data show CDR1 as DFQATT and CDR2 as SNEGSKA (reference sequence). Trimming stripped 6 bases from V and 5 bases from J, with 17 bases between. Here the CDR3 reads CSAHRRGSHNEQFF. CDR3 sequence (DNA): TGCAGTGCCCACCGTAGGGGGAGTCACAATGAGCAGTTCTTC.

This clonotype has ten or more counts. The chain is built from TRBV7-8 and TRBJ2-5; 12 bases match TRBD2. The CDR3 is 16 amino acids. J was trimmed by 2 bases and V by 2 bases; bases with no gene match: 3. The germline gives CDR1 SGHVS, CDR2 FQNEAQ. CDR3 amino acids: CASSLWTSGDQETQYF. The CDR3 DNA follows: TGTGCCAGCAGCTTATGGACTAGCGGGGATCAAGAGACCCAGTACTTC.